A single sample is the source of the 10 T cell receptor beta chains below, sequenced in a study of cytomegalovirus exposure and HLA in healthy donors. The PCR contained 60 Vbeta and 13 Jbeta primers. This table comes from immunoSEQ multiplex PCR, and its TCRdb copy is limited to in-frame clones, with some not included. This sample has 95,000 to 130,000 clones; around 75% occur once, and the top ten carry 1.5% to 2%. Sequenced material: PBMCs. Receptors were obtained from a woman aged 18-30 years in good health and CMV-seronegative.

The chain is built from TRBV9 and TRBJ2-1, with 8 bases matching TRBD2. Germline V CDR1 and CDR2: SGDLS, YYNGEE. CDR3 size: 15 residues. With 2 bases clipped from V and 9 bases from J, the junction kept 10 bases outside the gene matches. The CDR3: CASSVDQGRGGEQFF. The CDR3 DNA follows: TGTGCCAGCAGCGTGGACCAGGGACGGGGGGGTGAGCAGTTCTTC.

This clone appeared once. This chain connects TRBV6-1 to TRBJ2-7; perhaps TRBD1 as D (6 bases). Germline values: CDR1 MNHNS, CDR2 SASEGT. The CDR3 covers 14 residues. Trimming stripped 4 bases from V and 3 bases from J, with 13 bases between. Written as DNA, the CDR3 is TGTGCCAGCAGTGCCCGAGGGACACACTACGAGCAGTACTTC. Residues: CASSARGTHYEQYF.

This chain joins TRBV6-1 and TRBJ1-5, with D perhaps matching TRBD1 (5 bases). Germline-derived CDR1 and CDR2 are MNHNS and SASEGT. The CDR3 spans 17 residues. Between the trimmed V and J ends, which lost 2 bases and 2 bases, there was a span of 16 bases. CDR3 in amino acids: CASSETGFGVGNQPQHF. CDR3 in DNA: TGTGCCAGCAGTGAAACAGGTTTTGGGGTGGGCAATCAGCCCCAGCATTTT.

This rearrangement joins TRBV5-1 to TRBJ2-6, with 8 bases identical to TRBD1. V trimming: 0 bases; J trimming: 6 bases; junction bases outside the gene matches: 17. Germline-derived CDR1 and CDR2 are SGHRS and YFSETQ. CDR3 length equals 20 residues. In DNA form, the CDR3 reads TGCGCCAGCAGCTTGGCCCGGACAGGGACAGTGGTGAGTGTGGCCAACGTCCTGACTTTC. The encoded protein is CASSLARTGTVVSVANVLTF.

This chain links TRBV7-9 with TRBJ1-2; 8 positions agree with TRBD1. With 7 bases clipped from V and 7 bases from J, the junction kept 11 bases outside the gene matches. CDR1 and CDR2 (germline): SEHNR, FQNEAQ (reference sequence). CDR3 length: 14 residues. The CDR3 region has the DNA TGTGCCAGCACCCCCACCCGGACAGGGCCTGGCTACACCTTC. Protein product: CASTPTRTGPGYTF.

This clone has a single count. In nucleotides, the CDR3 is TGTGCCAGCAGCTTCCGGGACAGGGGAAACACCATATATTTT. It encodes CASSFRDRGNTIYF. This chain links TRBV5-6 with TRBJ1-3; TRBD1 matches 8 bases. V gave up 2 bases and J gave up 4 bases; unmatched junction bases: 2. This CDR3 contains 14 residues. Per germline, CDR1 SGHDT and CDR2 YYEEEE.

The V call is TRBV19, the J call TRBJ2-6, with D possibly being TRBD1 (6 bases). This CDR3 comprises 15 residues. CDR1 is LNHDA and CDR2 is SQIVND in the germline V gene (reference sequence). The V end was cut by 6 bases, the J end by 4 bases, with 13 bases between. This chain's CDR3 is CASRTGTRGANVLTF. The CDR3 DNA reads as TGTGCCAGTAGGACAGGAACTCGAGGGGCCAACGTCCTGACTTTC.

This clone has a handful of counts. The J gene is TRBJ2-7, the V gene TRBV15; TRBD1 matches at 8 bases. Germline loops: CDR1 LNHNV, CDR2 YYDKDF (reference sequence). Unmatched junction bases numbered 4, after V lost 0 bases and J lost 6 bases. This CDR3 spans 14 amino acids. In nucleotides, the CDR3 is TGTGCCACCAGCAGAGATACAGGGGGTAGCGAGCAGTACTTC. This encodes CATSRDTGGSEQYF.

The chain employs TRBV28 and TRBJ1-4, with D possibly being TRBD1 (5 bases). CDR3 length: 13 residues. V gave up 5 bases and J gave up 10 bases, with 14 bases separating them. In germline, CDR1 is MDHEN, CDR2 SYDVKM. CDR3 loop: CASSEKGTRKLFF. CDR3 coding DNA: TGTGCCAGCAGTGAGAAGGGGACTCGAAAACTGTTTTTT.

The rearrangement joins TRBV6-1 to TRBJ2-2; D call uncertain. Trimming removed 6 bases from V and 1 base from J, with 9 bases in between. The CDR3 has 14 amino acids. Germline-derived CDR1 and CDR2 are MNHNS and SASEGT. The CDR3 nucleotides read TGTGCCAGCAGCTTGCCAGTGAACACCGGGGAGCTGTTTTTT. Translating it yields CASSLPVNTGELFF.